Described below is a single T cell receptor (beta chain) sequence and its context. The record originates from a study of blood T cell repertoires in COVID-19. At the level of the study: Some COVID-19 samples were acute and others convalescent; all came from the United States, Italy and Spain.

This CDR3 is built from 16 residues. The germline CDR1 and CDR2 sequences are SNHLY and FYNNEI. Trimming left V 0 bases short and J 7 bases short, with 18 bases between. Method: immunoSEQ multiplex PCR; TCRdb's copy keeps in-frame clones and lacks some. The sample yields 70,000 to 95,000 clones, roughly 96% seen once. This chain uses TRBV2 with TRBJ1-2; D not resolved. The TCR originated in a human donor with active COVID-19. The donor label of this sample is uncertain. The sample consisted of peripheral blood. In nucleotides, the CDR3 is TGTGCCAGCAGTGAAGCGAGGCGGCCGAATGAAGGTGGCTACACCTTC. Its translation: CASSEARRPNEGGYTF. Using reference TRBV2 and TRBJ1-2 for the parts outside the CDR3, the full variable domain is EPEVTQTPSHQVTQMGQEVILRCVPISNHLYFYWYRQILGQKVEFLVSFYNNEISEKSEIFDDQFSVERPDGSNFTLKIRSTKLEDSAMYFCASSEARRPNEGGYTFGSGTRLTVV.